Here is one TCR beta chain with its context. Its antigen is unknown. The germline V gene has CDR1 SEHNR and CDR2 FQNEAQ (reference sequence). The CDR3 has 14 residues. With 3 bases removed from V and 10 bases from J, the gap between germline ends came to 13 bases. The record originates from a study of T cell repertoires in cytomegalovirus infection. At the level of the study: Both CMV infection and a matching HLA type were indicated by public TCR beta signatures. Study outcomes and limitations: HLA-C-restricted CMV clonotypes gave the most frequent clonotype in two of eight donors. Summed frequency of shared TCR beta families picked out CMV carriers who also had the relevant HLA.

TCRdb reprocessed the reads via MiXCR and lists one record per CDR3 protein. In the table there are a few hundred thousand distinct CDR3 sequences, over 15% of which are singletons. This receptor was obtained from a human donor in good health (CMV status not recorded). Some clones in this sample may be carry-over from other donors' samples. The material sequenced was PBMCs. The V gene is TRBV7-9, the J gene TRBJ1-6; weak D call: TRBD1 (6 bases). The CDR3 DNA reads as TGTGCCAGCAGCTTTACGACAGGAGGCTCACCCCTCCACTTT. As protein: CASSFTTGGSPLHF.